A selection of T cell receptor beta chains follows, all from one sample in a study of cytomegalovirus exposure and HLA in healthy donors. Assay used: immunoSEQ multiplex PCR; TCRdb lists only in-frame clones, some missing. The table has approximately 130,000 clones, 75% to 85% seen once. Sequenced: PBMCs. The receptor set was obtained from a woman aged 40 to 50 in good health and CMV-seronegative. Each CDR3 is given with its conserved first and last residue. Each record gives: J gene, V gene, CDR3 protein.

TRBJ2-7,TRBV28,CASSRPTGGIGEQYF
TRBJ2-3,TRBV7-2,CASSLRTDTQYF
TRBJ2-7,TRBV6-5,CASSYSGTSGYEQYF
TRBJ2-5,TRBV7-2,CASRGGVGDPNF
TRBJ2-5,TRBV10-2,CASSEPDRGEETQYF
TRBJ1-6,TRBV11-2,CASSLAGIYSPLHF
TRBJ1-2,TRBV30,CAWSVPTPPWDRAHYGYTF
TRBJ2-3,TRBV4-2,CASWSPLGGDTQYF
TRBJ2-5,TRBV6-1,CASSSTGVETQYF
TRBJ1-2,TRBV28,CASSWGGRYGYTF
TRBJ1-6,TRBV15,CATSRITGVNSPLHF
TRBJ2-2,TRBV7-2,CASNPGGGWAGELFF
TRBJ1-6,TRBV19,CASSIAGFDSPLHF
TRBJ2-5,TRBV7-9,CASSPNPRAQYF
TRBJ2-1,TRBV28,CASTPGGRTYNEQFF
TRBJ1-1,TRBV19,CASSYGRDTEAFF
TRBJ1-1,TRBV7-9,CSSSWGGTEAFF
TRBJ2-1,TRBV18,CASSPIARSSYEQFF
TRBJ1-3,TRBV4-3,CASSQDLGRGGNTIYF
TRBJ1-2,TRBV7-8,CASSPPGLGGYTF
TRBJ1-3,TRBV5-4,CASSLDRGSGNTIYF
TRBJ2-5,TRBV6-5,CASTGGGEETQYF
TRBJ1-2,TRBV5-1,CASSLDPQYYTF
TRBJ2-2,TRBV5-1,CASSLTEAGGHGGELFF
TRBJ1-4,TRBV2,CASLRTGDGEKLFF
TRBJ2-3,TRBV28,CASSFTHTPPLASPSTDTQYF
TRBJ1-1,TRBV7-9,CASSLLPGLGNTEAFF
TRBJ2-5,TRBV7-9,CASSLEGAETQYF
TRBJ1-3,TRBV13,CASSPGVGGNTIYF
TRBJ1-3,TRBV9,CASSVATVGNTIYF
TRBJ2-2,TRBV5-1,CASSPRLQGGELFF
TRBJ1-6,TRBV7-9,CASLESSYNSPLHF
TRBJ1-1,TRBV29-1,CSAHLGRGTEAFF
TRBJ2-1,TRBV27,CASSSGGKDEQFF
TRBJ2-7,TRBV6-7,CASSYGPSYEQYF
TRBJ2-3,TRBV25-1,CASSESKTGRGDTQYF
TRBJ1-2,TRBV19,CASSLGQSNYGYTF
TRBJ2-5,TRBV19,CASSVGARETQYF
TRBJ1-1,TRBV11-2,CASSLGAGLDTEAFF
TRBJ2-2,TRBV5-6,CASSLTPGTGFTGELFF
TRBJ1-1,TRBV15,CATSRDRGNFEAFF
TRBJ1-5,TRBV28,CASSFGGFGQPQHF
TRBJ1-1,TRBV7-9,CASRVEGRTTEAFF
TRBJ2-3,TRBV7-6,CASSLAGGTDTQYF
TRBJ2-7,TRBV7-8,CASSSGQGLVQYF
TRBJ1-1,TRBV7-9,CASSRDTVREAFF
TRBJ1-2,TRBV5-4,CASSLAGGELRGYTF
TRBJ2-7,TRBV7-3,CASSPGTGVRQYF
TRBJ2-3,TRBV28,CASSRRLAGGGDTQYF
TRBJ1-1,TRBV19,CASNTNNRGWGTEAFF
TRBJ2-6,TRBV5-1,CASSLSGTSGANVLTF
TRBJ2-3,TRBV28,CASSTRQGATTDTQYF
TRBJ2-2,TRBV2,CASSEADWDREGTGELFF
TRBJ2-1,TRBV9,CASSASGGEISEQFF
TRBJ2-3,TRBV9,CASSPREGGTDTQYF